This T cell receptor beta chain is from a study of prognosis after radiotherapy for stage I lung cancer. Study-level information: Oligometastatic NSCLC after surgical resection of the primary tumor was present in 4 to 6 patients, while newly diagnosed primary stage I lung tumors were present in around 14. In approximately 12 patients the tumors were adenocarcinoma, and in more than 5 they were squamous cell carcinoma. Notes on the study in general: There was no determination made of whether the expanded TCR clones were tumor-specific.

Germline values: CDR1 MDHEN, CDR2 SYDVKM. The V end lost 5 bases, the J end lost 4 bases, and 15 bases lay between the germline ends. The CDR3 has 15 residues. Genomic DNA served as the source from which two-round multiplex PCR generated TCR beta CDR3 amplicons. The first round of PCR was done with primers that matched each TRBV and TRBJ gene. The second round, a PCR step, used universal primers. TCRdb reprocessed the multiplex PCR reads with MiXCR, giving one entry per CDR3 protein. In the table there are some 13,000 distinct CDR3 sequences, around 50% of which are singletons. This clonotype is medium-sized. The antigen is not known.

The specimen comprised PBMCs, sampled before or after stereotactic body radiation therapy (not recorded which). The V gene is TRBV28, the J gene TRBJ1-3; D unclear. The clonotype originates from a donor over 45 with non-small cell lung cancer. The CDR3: CASSPGVGSGNTIYF. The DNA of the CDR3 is TGTGCCAGCAGTCCCGGGGTGGGTAGCGGAAACACCATATATTTT. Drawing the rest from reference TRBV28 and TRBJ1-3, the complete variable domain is DVKVTQSSRYLVKRTGEKVFLECVQDMDHENMFWYRQDPGLGLRLIYFSYDVKMKEKGDIPEGYSVSREKKERFSLILESASTNQTSMYLCASSPGVGSGNTIYFGEGSWLTVV.